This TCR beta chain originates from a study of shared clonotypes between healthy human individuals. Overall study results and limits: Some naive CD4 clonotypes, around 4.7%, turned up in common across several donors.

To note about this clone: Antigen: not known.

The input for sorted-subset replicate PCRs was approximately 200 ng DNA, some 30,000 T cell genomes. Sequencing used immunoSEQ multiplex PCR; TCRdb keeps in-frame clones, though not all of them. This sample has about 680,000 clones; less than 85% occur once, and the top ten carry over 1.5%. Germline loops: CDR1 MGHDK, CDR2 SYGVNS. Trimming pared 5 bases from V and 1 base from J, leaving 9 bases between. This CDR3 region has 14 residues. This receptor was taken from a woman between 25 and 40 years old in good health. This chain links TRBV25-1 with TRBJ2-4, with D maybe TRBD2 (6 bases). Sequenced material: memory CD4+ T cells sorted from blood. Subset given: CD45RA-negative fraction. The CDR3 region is CASSSREAKNIQYF. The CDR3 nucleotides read TGTGCCAGCAGTTCCCGGGAGGCCAAAAACATTCAGTACTTC. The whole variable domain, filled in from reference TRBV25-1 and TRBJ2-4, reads EADIYQTPRYLVIGTGKKITLECSQTMGHDKMYWYQQDPGMELHLIHYSYGVNSTEKGDLSSESTVSRIRTEHFPLTLESARPSHTSQYLCASSSREAKNIQYFGAGTRLSVL.